This T cell receptor (beta chain) was documented in a study of blood T cell repertoires in COVID-19. TCRdb's table, derived via immunoSEQ multiplex PCR, lists solely in-frame clones and lacks some. The sample has 250,000 to 300,000 clones, about 90% seen once. Trimming pared 0 bases from V and 0 bases from J, leaving 7 bases between. From germline, CDR1 is SGHRS and CDR2 YFSETQ. This CDR3 is built from 15 residues. The origin of this receptor is a woman aged 25 to 39 with COVID-19, enrolled during active disease. This rearrangement joins TRBV5-1 to TRBJ2-1; no definite D call. Input material: peripheral blood. The CDR3 sequence: CASSLDLSSYNEQFF. The CDR3 bases are TGCGCCAGCAGCTTGGATCTGAGCTCCTACAATGAGCAGTTCTTC.